The rows below give T cell receptor beta chains drawn from one sample of a study of blood T cell repertoires in COVID-19. TCRdb's copy holds only in-frame clones and misses some; the assay was immunoSEQ multiplex PCR. The sample has about 100,000 clones; approximately 85% are singletons. Sequencing used peripheral blood. The receptors here all came from an older woman with acute or convalescent COVID-19. CDR3s include the opening cysteine and the closing phenylalanine or tryptophan. D genes are given only for firm matches. Clone size, where shown, is once, few, many, or a class for clones that have expanded.

CASISGRGYTDTQYF,TGTGCCAGCATCAGCGGGAGAGGCTACACAGATACGCAGTATTTT,TRBV2,TRBD2,TRBJ2-3,NA
CASSLGQTEAFF,TGTGCCAGCAGTTTAGGACAGACCGAAGCTTTCTTT,TRBV12-3/TRBV12-4,NA,TRBJ1-1,NA
CASSPTLRAGDYGYTF,TGTGCCAGCTCACCGACCCTAAGAGCGGGTGATTATGGCTACACCTTC,TRBV18,NA,TRBJ1-2,NA
CASSPYPSGQYF,TGTGCCAGCAGTCCATATCCATCAGGGCAGTACTTC,TRBV28,NA,TRBJ2-7,NA
CASSVKLAGGTLDTQYF,TGTGCCAGCAGTGTGAAGCTAGCGGGAGGGACATTGGATACGCAGTATTTT,TRBV2,TRBD2,TRBJ2-3,NA
CAIRGSGSTDTQYF,TGTGCCATCAGAGGCAGCGGGAGCACAGATACGCAGTATTTT,TRBV10-3,NA,TRBJ2-3,NA
CATSDPLARSYEQYF,TGTGCCACCAGCGATCCCCTAGCGAGATCCTACGAGCAGTACTTC,TRBV15,NA,TRBJ2-7,NA
CASSHSPGNEQFF,TGTGCCAGCAGCCATAGTCCTGGCAATGAGCAGTTCTTC,TRBV11-2,NA,TRBJ2-1,NA
CASSSQGGRTEAFF,TGTGCCAGCAGCTCTCAGGGCGGTCGGACTGAAGCTTTCTTT,TRBV7-2,NA,TRBJ1-1,NA
CSVGYRGLLPNTEAFF,TGCAGCGTTGGGTACAGGGGCCTCCTGCCGAACACTGAAGCTTTCTTT,TRBV29-1,TRBD1,TRBJ1-1,NA
CASSGQTLSSTEAFF,TGCGCCAGCAGCGGTCAGACTCTTAGCAGCACTGAAGCTTTCTTT,TRBV5-1,NA,TRBJ1-1,NA
CASSYSSGARGEQYF,TGTGCCAGCAGTTACAGCTCGGGTGCCAGGGGCGAGCAGTACTTC,TRBV27,NA,TRBJ2-7,once
CASSEGTGTPNEKLFF,TGTGCCAGCAGTGAAGGGACGGGGACTCCAAATGAAAAACTGTTTTTT,TRBV6-1,NA,TRBJ1-4,NA
CASSSGQVTSPLHF,TGTGCCAGCAGTTCGGGACAGGTGACTTCACCCCTCCACTTT,TRBV28,TRBD1,TRBJ1-6,once
CATSDTRGNALEQYF,TGTGCCACCAGTGATACCAGGGGCAACGCCCTCGAGCAGTACTTC,TRBV24-1,NA,TRBJ2-7,NA
CASSYSGTGLNQPQHF,TGTGCCAGCAGTTACTCTGGGACAGGGCTTAATCAGCCCCAGCATTTT,TRBV6-6,TRBD1,TRBJ1-5,NA
CASSLNFGSYNEQFF,TGTGCCAGCAGCCTTAACTTTGGCTCCTACAATGAGCAGTTCTTC,TRBV7-3,NA,TRBJ2-1,NA